This T cell receptor (beta chain) was sequenced in a study of Tregs in tolerant kidney transplant recipients (dated 2019 in TCRdb). For context, the study as a whole: The study applied TCRbeta sequencing to find donor-specific regulatory T cells before combined kidney and bone marrow transplantation and then followed those same cells after transplant. TCRbeta repertoire sequencing was used in 3 healthy controls to compare several ways of expanding Tregs specific for an allogeneic donor.

From the cysteine up to the phenylalanine, the CDR3 has a length of 13 residues. Kept here is only the CDR3 DNA, which spans 39 bases and is read in frame from base 1. V drops 8 bases and J drops 6 bases, leaving 15 bases in between. CDR1 and CDR2 (SNHLY, FYNNEI) derive from the germline V gene. In the case of this clone: Its antigen target is currently unknown. No clone much larger than this one lies a single base away; base qualities are absent.

General conclusions and limits of the study: Biological reproducibility was not examined directly, but technical replication error appeared to be minimal. The study was limited by small patient numbers, and the findings need validation in larger populations and under other immunosuppression protocols. The most biologically relevant and donor-specific TCRbeta repertoire appeared to be identified by expanding Tregs with activated donor B cells.

Genomic DNA was extracted from sorted cells with the QIAGEN DNeasy Blood and Tissue Kit for TCRbeta CDR3 sequencing. Through immunoSEQ, high-throughput TCRbeta CDR3 sequencing was done commercially, including PCR amplification with internal controls and bias correction. The study's own analysis went as follows. Unique productive TCRbeta sequences were defined by CDR3 nucleotide sequence where primers matched, and otherwise by CDR3 amino acid sequence together with Vbeta and Jbeta genes. To correct sorting error, sequences shared between sorted populations at a frequency ratio of 2:1 or less were removed; the rest were assigned to the higher population. A sequence counted as donor-reactive if, in CFSE-low cells, the sequence had a frequency of at least 0.01% and was expanded at least 5-fold compared with unstimulated cells. Jensen-Shannon divergence calculated on the top 100 TCRbeta sequences ranked by frequency was used to measure repertoire divergence. For samples with multiple sequencing runs, sorting error was corrected in each run separately before the runs were combined. The table comes from immuneACCESS by way of TCRdb, which keeps in-frame sequences with V and J called. Part of the clones is missing from these tables; in studies checked, under half for an unresolved V gene and the rest for unknown reasons. That table supplies the V and J calls and clone size; D and trimming were determined from the DNA. The sample table contains some 110,000 clones; only one count was recorded for around 94% of them. The top ten hold roughly 0.63% of the sample.

Thawed PBMCs were FACS-sorted into unstimulated Tregs (CD4+CD25+CD127-), CD4+ non-Tregs (CD4+CD25-), CD4 cells and CD8 cells. Healthy control blood came either as purchased buffy coats or from healthy volunteers. Healthy control blood was processed by Ficoll density gradient to PBMCs and cryopreserved; patient PBMCs were collected before and after transplant. The chain was built from TRBV2 and TRBJ2-3; the D gene could be TRBD1 or TRBD2, each one agreeing over 5 bases. Sequencing was carried out using CD4+ T cells from blood. The sequence was collected from a human donor in good health. The CDR3 amino acid sequence is: CASSGPVGDTQYF. The sequenced DNA: TGTGCCAGCTCGGGACCCGTGGGGGATACGCAGTATTTT. Reference TRBV2 and TRBJ2-3 proteins supply the regions before and after the CDR3; the full variable domain is: EPEVTQTPSHQVTQMGQEVILRCVPISNHLYFYWYRQILGQKVEFLVSFYNNEISEKSEIFDDQFSVERPDGSNFTLKIRSTKLEDSAMYFCASSGPVGDTQYFGPGTRLTVL.